The clone carrying this T cell receptor (beta chain) was seen a handful of times. As yet, its antigen is unknown. The data originate from a study of T-cell reconstitution after alpha-beta-depleted transplantation in children. This CDR3 contains 17 residues. Trimming took 2 bases from V and 0 from J, leaving 14 bases between them. The germline gives CDR1 MGHDK, CDR2 SYGVNS. General study points: About two months after transplant, alpha-beta T cells reportedly came from several hundred expanded graft clones. The main origin of T-cell counts and diversity one year after transplant was newly produced T cells.

Preparation of the TCRbeta library was carried out with unique molecular identifiers. Via MiXCR, TCRdb re-called the PCR reads, giving one row per CDR3 protein. Of around 110,000 distinct CDR3 sequences in the sample, 10% were seen once. The receptor comes from a boy between 2 and 10 years old with acute lymphoblastic leukemia, due to receive a stem cell transplant. This chain joins TRBV25-1 and TRBJ2-1; D is uncertain. Source: PBMCs, taken before TCRalphabeta/CD19-depleted stem cell transplant. The CDR3 DNA sequence: TGTGCCAGCAGTGAACCCTCGTCCAATTACTCCTACAATGAGCAGTTCTTC. This gives the protein CASSEPSSNYSYNEQFF.